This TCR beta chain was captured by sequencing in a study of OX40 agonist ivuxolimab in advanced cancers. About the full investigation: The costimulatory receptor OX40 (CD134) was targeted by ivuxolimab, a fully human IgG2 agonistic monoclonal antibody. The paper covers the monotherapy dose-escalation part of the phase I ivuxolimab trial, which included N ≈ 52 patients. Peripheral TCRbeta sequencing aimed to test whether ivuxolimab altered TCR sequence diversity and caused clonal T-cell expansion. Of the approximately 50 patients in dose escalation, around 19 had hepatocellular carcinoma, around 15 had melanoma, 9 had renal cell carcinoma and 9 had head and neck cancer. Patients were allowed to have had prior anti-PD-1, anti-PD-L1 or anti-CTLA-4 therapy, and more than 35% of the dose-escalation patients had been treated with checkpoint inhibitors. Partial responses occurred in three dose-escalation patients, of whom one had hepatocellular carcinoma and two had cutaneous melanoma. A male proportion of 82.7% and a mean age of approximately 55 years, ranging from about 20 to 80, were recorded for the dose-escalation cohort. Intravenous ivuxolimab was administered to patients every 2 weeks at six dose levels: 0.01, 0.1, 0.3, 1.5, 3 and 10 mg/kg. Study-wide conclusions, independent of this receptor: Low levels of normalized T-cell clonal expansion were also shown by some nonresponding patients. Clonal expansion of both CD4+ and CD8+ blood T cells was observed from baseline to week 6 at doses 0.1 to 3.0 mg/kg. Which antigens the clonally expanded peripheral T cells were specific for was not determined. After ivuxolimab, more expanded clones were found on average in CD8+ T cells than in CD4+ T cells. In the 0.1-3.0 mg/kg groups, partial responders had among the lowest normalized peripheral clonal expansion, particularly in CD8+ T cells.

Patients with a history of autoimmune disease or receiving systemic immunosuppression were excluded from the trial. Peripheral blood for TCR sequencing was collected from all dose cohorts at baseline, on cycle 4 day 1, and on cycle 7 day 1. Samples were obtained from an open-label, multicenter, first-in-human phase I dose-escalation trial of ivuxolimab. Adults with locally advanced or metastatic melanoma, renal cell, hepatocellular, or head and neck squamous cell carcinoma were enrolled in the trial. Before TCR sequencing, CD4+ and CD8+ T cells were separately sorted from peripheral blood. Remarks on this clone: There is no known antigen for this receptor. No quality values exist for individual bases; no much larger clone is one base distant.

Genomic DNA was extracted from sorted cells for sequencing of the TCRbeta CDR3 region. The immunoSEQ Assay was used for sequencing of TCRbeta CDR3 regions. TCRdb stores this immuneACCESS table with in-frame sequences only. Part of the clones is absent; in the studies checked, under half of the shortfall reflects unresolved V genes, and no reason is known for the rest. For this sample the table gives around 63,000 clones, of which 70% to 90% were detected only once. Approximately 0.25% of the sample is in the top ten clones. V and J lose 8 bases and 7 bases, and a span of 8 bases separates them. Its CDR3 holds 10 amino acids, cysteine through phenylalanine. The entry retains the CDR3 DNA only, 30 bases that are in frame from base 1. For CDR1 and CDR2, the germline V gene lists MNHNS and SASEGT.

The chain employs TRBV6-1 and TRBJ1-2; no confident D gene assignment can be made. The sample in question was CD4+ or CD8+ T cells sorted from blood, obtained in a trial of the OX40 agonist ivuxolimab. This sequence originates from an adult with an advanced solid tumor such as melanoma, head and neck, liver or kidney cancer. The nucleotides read TGTGCCAGCGCGTATGCTGGCTACACCTTC. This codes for CASAYAGYTF.